The present T cell receptor (beta chain) was sequenced within a study of early T cells in non-severe SARS-CoV-2 infection. TCRdb itself ran the 5' RACE reads through MiXCR, one entry per CDR3 protein. Among 20,000 to 25,000 distinct CDR3 sequences listed, more than 4.5% were seen once. CDR1 and CDR2 (germline): SEHNR, FQNEAQ (reference sequence). The V end was cut by 5 bases, the J end by 6 bases, with 16 bases between. This CDR3 has 14 residues. This clonotype was found many times. The source material was whole blood. The rearrangement uses TRBV7-9 and TRBJ1-1, with D possibly TRBD1 on 5 matching bases. The sequence was obtained from an adult who was a healthcare worker with PCR-confirmed SARS-CoV-2 infection or an uninfected control (not recorded which). CDR3 DNA sequence: TGTGCCAGCAGCCCAGGATTTGACAGTTCTGAAGCTTTCTTT. Protein sequence: CASSPGFDSSEAFF.